This TCR beta chain emerged from a study of cytomegalovirus exposure and HLA in healthy donors. With regard to this clone: The antigen remains unidentified.

Overall study findings and caveats: Among TCR sequences, most were rare, though some public TCRs appeared in many donors. Further analysis, carried out later, found HLA-associated TCR beta chains more clonally expanded than equally common other chains.

A multiplex PCR was run with 60 Vbeta primers and 13 Jbeta primers. The table came from immunoSEQ multiplex PCR; TCRdb's copy has only in-frame clones and leaves some out. Of tens of thousands of clones detected, approximately 72% appear once; the ten largest clones hold approximately 50%. This CDR3 is 15 amino acids long. Per germline, CDR1 SGHNT and CDR2 YENEEA. The ends lost 4 bases at V and 3 bases at J; junction bases unmatched: 8. The source is a man aged 50 or older in good health and CMV-seropositive. The rearrangement uses TRBV11-3 and TRBJ1-1; 7 bases fit TRBD1. The specimen sequenced was PBMCs. The CDR3 here is CASSSMTGTDTEAFF. The CDR3 DNA is TGTGCCAGCAGCTCCATGACAGGGACGGACACTGAAGCTTTCTTT.